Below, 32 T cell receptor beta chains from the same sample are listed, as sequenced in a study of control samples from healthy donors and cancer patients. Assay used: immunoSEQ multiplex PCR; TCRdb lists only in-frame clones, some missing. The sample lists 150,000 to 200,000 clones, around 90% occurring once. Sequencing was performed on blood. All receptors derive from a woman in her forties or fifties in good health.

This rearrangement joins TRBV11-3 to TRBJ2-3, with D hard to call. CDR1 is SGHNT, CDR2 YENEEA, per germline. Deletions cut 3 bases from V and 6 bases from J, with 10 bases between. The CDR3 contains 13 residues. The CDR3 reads CASSLGPPDTQYF. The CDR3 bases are TGTGCCAGCAGCTTGGGCCCCCCGGATACGCAGTATTTT.

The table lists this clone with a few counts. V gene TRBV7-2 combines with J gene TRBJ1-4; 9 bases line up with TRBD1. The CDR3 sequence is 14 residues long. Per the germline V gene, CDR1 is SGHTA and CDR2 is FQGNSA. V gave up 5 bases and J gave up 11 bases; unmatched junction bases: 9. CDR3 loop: CASSNLVTGGKLFF. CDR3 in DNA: TGTGCCAGCAGCAACCTAGTGACAGGGGGGAAACTGTTTTTT.

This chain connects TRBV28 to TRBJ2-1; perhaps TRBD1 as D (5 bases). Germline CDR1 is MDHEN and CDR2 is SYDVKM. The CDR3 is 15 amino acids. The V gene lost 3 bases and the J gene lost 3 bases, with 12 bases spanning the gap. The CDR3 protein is CASSLVAQGYNEQFF. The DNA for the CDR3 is TGTGCCAGCAGTTTGGTGGCTCAGGGCTACAATGAGCAGTTCTTC.

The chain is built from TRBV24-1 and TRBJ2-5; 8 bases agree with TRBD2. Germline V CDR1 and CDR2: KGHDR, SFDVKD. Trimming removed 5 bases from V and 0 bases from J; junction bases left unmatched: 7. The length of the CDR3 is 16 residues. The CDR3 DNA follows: TGTGCCACCAGTGGCTCTAAAGCGGGGGACCAAGAGACCCAGTACTTC. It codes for CATSGSKAGDQETQYF.

In DNA, the CDR3 is TGTGCCAGCAGCACCAGGGACGGAGTACAGGAAAAACTGTTTTTT. This gives the protein CASSTRDGVQEKLFF. The V call is TRBV5-4, the J call TRBJ1-4, with D possibly being TRBD1 (5 bases). CDR1 SGHNT and CDR2 YYREEE come from the germline V gene (reference sequence). This CDR3 region has 15 residues. Trimming stripped 4 bases from V and 8 bases from J, with 18 bases between.

The CDR3 here is CASREQSSGANVLTF. CDR3 nucleotide sequence: TGTGCCAGCAGGGAACAGAGCTCTGGGGCCAACGTCCTGACTTTC. The chain joins TRBV28 to TRBJ2-6; D gene ambiguous. The CDR3 runs 15 residues. V shed 6 bases and J shed 0 bases, with 9 bases lying between them. Germline V gene sequence: CDR1 MDHEN, CDR2 SYDVKM.

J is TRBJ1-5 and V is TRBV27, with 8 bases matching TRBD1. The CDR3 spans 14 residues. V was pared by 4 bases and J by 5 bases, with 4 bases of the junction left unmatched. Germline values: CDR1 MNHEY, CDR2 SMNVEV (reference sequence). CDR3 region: CASSYRQGHQPQHF. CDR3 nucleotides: TGTGCCAGCAGTTACCGACAGGGGCATCAGCCCCAGCATTTT.

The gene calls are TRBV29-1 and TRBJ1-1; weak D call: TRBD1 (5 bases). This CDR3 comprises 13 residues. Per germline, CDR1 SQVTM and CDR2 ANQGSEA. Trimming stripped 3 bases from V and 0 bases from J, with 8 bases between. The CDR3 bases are TGCAGCGTTGAGTGGGGGGTGAACACTGAAGCTTTCTTT. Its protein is CSVEWGVNTEAFF.

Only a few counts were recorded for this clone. The CDR3 loop reads CASSLRGGHQPQHF. CDR3 sequence (DNA): TGTGCCAGCAGCTTGAGAGGGGGGCATCAGCCCCAGCATTTT. The chain carries TRBV5-4 and TRBJ1-5; perhaps TRBD1 as D (6 bases). There are 14 residues in the CDR3. Germline V gene lookup returns CDR1 SGHNT and CDR2 YYREEE (reference sequence). V lost 1 base, J lost 5 bases, and 10 bases lay in between.

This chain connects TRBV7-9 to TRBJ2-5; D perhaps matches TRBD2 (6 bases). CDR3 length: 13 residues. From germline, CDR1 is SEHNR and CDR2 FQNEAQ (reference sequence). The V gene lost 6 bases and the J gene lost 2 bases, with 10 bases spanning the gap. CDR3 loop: CASRVGLQETQYF. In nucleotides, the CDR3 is TGTGCCAGCAGAGTGGGACTTCAAGAGACCCAGTACTTC.

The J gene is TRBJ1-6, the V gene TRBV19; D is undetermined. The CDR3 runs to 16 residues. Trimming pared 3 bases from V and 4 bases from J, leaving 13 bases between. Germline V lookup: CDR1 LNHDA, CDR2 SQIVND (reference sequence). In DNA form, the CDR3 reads TGTGCCAGTAGTATGGAGGCATTGGGATATAATTCACCCCTCCACTTT. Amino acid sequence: CASSMEALGYNSPLHF.

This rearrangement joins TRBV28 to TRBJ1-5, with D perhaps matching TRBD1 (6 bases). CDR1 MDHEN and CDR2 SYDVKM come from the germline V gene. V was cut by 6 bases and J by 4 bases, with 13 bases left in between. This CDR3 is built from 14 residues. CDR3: CASRRGGGNQPQHF. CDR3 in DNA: TGTGCCAGCAGAAGGGGGGGTGGTAATCAGCCCCAGCATTTT.

As DNA, the CDR3 is TGTGCCAGCAGTGAAGGACTAGCCGGTTTAGAGACCCAGTACTTC. Its protein is CASSEGLAGLETQYF. The rearrangement uses TRBV2 and TRBJ2-5; 7 nucleotides agree with TRBD2. V gave up 1 base and J gave up 4 bases; unmatched junction bases: 6. This CDR3 spans 15 amino acids. Germline V CDR1 and CDR2: SNHLY, FYNNEI.

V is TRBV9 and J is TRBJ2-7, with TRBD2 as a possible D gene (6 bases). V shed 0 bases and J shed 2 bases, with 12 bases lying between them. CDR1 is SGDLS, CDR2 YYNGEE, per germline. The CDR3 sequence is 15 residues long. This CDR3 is CASSVELAGPYEQYF. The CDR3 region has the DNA TGTGCCAGCAGCGTAGAATTGGCGGGACCCTACGAGCAGTACTTC. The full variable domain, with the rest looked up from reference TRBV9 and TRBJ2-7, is DSGVTQTPKHLITATGQRVTLRCSPRSGDLSVYWYQQSLDQGLQFLIQYYNGEERAKGNILERFSAQQFPDLHSELNLSSLELGDSALYFCASSVELAGPYEQYFGPGTRLTVT.

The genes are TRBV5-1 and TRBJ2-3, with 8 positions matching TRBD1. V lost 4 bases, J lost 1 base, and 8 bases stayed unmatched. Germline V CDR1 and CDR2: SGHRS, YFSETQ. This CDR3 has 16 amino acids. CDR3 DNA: TGCGCCAGCAGCGCCGGGTGGGGACAGGGCACAGATACGCAGTATTTT. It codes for CASSAGWGQGTDTQYF.

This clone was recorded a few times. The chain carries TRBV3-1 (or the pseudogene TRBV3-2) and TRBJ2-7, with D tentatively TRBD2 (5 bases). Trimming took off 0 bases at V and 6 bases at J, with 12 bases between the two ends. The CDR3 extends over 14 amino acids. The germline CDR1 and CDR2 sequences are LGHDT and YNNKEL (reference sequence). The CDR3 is CASSQDGRLSEQYF. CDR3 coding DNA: TGTGCCAGCAGCCAAGATGGGAGACTAAGCGAGCAGTACTTC.

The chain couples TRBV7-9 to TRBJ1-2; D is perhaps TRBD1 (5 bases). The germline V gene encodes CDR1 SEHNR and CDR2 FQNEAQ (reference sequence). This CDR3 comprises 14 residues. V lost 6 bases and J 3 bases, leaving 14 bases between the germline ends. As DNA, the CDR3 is TGTGCCAGCAGTCACAGGCAGGGTCACTATGGCTACACCTTC. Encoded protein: CASSHRQGHYGYTF. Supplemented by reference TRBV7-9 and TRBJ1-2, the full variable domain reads DTGVSQNPRHKITKRGQNVTFRCDPISEHNRLYWYRQTLGQGPEFLTYFQNEAQLEKSRLLSDRFSAERPKGSFSTLEIQRTEQGDSAMYLCASSHRQGHYGYTFGSGTRLTVV.

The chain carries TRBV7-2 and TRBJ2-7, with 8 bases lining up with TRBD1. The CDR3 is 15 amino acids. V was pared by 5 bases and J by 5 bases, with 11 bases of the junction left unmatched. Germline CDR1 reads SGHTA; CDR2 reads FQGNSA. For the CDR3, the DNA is TGTGCCAGCAGCGCAGTAACCGGGACAGGTGACGAGCAGTACTTC. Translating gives CASSAVTGTGDEQYF.

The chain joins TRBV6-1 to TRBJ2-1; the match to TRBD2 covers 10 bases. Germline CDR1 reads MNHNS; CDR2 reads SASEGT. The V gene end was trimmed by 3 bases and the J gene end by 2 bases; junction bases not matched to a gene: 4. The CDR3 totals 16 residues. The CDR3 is CASSEITSGTYNEQFF. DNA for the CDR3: TGTGCCAGCAGTGAGATTACTAGCGGGACCTACAATGAGCAGTTCTTC.

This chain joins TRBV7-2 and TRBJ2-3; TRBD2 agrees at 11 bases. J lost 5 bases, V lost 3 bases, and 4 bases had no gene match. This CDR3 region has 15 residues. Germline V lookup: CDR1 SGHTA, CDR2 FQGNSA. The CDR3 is CASSFSGGARDTQYF. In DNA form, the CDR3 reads TGTGCCAGCAGCTTTAGCGGGGGGGCCCGAGATACGCAGTATTTT.

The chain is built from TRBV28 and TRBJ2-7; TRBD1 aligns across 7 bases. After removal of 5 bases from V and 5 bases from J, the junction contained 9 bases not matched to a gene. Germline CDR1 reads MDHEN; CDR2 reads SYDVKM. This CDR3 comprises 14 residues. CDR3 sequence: CASSRQGGLDEQYF. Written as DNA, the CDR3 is TGTGCCAGCAGTAGACAAGGGGGCCTCGACGAGCAGTACTTC.

CDR3: CASSLARTSGGAVFDEQFF. The CDR3 nucleotides are TGTGCCAGCAGCTTAGCTCGAACTAGCGGGGGGGCGGTTTTCGATGAGCAGTTCTTC. The V call is TRBV7-9, the J call TRBJ2-1, with 13 bases identical to TRBD2. Germline CDR1 reads SEHNR; CDR2 reads FQNEAQ (reference sequence). V shed 0 bases, J shed 8 bases, and the junction held 13 bases outside the gene matches. This CDR3 has 19 amino acids. Variable domain in full (rest from reference TRBV7-9 and TRBJ2-1): DTGVSQNPRHKITKRGQNVTFRCDPISEHNRLYWYRQTLGQGPEFLTYFQNEAQLEKSRLLSDRFSAERPKGSFSTLEIQRTEQGDSAMYLCASSLARTSGGAVFDEQFFGPGTRLTVL.

The CDR3 nucleotides read TGTGCCAGCAGCTCAACCTTCGGGCGGGGTTTACCTGGGGAGCTGTTTTTT. It encodes CASSSTFGRGLPGELFF. The rearrangement links TRBV7-6 to TRBJ2-2, with D possibly being TRBD2 (6 bases). The V gene lost 4 bases and the J gene lost 8 bases, with 23 bases spanning the gap. CDR3 length: 17 residues. Germline CDR1 reads SGHVS; CDR2 reads FNYEAQ.

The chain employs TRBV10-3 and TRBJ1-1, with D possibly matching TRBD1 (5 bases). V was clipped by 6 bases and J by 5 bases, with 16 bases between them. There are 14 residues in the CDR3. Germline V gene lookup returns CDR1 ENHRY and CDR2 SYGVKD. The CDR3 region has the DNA TGTGCCATCAGGACCCCAGGGCAGGTAACTGAAGCTTTCTTT. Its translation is CAIRTPGQVTEAFF.

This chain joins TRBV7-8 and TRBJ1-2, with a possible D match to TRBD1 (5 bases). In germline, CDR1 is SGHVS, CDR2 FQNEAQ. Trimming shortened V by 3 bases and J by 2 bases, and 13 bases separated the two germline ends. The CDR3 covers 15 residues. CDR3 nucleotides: TGTGCCAGCAGCTTGGGGGGGACGGCCAACTATGGCTACACCTTC. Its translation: CASSLGGTANYGYTF.

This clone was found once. The CDR3 region has the DNA TGCAGCGTTTTTGCAACGGGAGGGCTCTACAATGAGCAGTTCTTC. Translating it yields CSVFATGGLYNEQFF. The genes are TRBV29-1 and TRBJ2-1, with 8 bases aligning to TRBD2. CDR3 length: 15 amino acids. The J segment lost 3 bases and the V segment lost 5 bases, leaving 9 bases of the junction unmatched. CDR1 and CDR2 from the germline V gene are SQVTM and ANQGSEA.

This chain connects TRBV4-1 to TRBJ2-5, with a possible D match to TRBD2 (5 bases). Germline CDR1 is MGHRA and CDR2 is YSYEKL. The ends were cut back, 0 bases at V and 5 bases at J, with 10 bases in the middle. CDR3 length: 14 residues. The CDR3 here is CASSQDPSGETQYF. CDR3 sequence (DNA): TGCGCCAGCAGCCAAGATCCGTCGGGGGAGACCCAGTACTTC.

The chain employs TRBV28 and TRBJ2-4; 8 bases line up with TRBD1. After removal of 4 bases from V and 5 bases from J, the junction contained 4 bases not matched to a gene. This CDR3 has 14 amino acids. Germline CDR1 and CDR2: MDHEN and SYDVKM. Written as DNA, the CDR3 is TGTGCCAGCAGTTCCGGACAGGGCCAAAACATTCAGTACTTC. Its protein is CASSSGQGQNIQYF.

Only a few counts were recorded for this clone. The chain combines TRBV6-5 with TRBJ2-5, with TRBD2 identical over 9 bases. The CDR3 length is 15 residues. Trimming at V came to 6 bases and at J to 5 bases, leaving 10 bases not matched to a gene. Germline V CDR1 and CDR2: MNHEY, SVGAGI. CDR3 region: CASSWTWTSVETQYF. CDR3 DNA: TGTGCCAGCAGCTGGACTTGGACTAGCGTGGAGACCCAGTACTTC.

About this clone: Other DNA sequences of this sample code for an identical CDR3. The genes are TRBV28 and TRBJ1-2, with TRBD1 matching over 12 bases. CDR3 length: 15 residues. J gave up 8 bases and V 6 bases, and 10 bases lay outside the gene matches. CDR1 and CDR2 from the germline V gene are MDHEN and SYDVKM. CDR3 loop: CASRGPGQGAGGYTF. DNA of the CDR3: TGTGCCAGCAGGGGACCGGGACAGGGGGCGGGGGGCTACACCTTC.

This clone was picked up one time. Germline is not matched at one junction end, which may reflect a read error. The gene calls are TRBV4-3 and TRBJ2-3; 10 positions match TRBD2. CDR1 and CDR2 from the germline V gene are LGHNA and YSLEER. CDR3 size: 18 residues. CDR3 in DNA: TGCCCCAGCAGCCGCCCCTGGGGTCTAGCGGGAGTACCAGATACGCAGTATTTT. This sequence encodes CPSSRPWGLAGVPDTQYF.

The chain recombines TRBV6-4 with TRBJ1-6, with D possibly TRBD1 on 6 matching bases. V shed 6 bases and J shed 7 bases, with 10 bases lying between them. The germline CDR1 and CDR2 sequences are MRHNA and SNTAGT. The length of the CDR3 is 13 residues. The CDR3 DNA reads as TGTGCCAGCAGCGACAGGTTCAATTCACCCCTCCACTTT. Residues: CASSDRFNSPLHF.